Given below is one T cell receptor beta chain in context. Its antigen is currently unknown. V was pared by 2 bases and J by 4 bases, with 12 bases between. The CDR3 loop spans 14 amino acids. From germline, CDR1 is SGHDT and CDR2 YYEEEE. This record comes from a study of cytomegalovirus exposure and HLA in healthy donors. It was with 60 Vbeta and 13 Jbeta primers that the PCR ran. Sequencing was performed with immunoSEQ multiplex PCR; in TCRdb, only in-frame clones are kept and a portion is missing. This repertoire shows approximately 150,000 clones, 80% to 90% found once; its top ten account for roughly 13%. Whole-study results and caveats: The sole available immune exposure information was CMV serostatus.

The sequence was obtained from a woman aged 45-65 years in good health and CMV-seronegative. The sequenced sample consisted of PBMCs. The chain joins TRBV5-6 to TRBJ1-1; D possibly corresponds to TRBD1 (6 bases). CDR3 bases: TGTGCCAGCAGCTTAGTCACAGGGAGCACTGAAGCTTTCTTT. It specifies CASSLVTGSTEAFF.